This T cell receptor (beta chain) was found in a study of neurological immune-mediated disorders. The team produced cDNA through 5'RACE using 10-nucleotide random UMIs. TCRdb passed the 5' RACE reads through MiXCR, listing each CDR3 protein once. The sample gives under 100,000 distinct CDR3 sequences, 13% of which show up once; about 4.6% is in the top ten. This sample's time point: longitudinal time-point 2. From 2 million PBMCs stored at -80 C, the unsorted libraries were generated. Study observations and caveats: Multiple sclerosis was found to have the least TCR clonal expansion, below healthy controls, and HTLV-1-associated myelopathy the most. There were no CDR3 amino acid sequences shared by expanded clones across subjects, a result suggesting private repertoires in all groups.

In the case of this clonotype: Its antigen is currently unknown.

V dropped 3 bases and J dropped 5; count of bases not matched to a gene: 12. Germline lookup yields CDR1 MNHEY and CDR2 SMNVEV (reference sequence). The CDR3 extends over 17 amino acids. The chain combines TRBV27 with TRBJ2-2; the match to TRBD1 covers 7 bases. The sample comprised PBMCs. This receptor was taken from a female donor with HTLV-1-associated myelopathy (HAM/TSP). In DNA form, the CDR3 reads TGTGCCAGCAGTTTGTTGCGGTTGGGGACAGTTACCGGGGAGCTGTTTTTT. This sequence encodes CASSLLRLGTVTGELFF.